A single sample is the source of the 2 T cell receptor beta chains below, sequenced in a study of blood T cell repertoires in COVID-19 (dated by TCRdb to about 2020). The library was built by means of the immunoSEQ multiplex PCR assay. TCRdb limited this immuneACCESS table to in-frame rearrangements with V and J called. A share of clones is missing; checked studies link under half to unresolved V genes, and the rest is unexplained. The sample yields about 160,000 clones; around 87% were counted once. The leading ten clones occupy less than 0.7% of the sample. Sequenced material: peripheral blood. Every receptor here comes from a man between 60 and 75 years old with COVID-19, enrolled during active disease.

This chain uses TRBV5-1 with TRBJ1-2; D is unclear. Trimming took off 4 bases at V and 4 bases at J, with 11 bases between the two ends. This CDR3 has 13 amino acids. CDR1 is SGHRS, CDR2 YFSETQ, per germline. DNA of the CDR3: TGCGCCAGCAGCCCTGAGGTTGGCTATGGCTACACCTTC. It translates to CASSPEVGYGYTF. The full variable domain, in which reference TRBV5-1 and TRBJ1-2 provide the parts outside the CDR3, is KAGVTQTPRYLIKTRGQQVTLSCSPISGHRSVSWYQQTPGQGLQFLFEYFSETQRNKGNFPGRFSGRQFSNSRSEMNVSTLELGDSALYLCASSPEVGYGYTFGSGTRLTVV.

CDR3 sequence (DNA): TGTGCCAGCAGTTACTCTGGACTGTTTGGCACTGAAGCTTTCTTT. Protein: CASSYSGLFGTEAFF. The V and J genes are TRBV6-2 or TRBV6-3 and TRBJ1-1; D ambiguous. CDR1 and CDR2 from the germline V gene are MNHEY and SVGEGT. The CDR3 has 15 residues. The V and J ends lost 0 bases and 4 bases respectively, with 12 bases between them.